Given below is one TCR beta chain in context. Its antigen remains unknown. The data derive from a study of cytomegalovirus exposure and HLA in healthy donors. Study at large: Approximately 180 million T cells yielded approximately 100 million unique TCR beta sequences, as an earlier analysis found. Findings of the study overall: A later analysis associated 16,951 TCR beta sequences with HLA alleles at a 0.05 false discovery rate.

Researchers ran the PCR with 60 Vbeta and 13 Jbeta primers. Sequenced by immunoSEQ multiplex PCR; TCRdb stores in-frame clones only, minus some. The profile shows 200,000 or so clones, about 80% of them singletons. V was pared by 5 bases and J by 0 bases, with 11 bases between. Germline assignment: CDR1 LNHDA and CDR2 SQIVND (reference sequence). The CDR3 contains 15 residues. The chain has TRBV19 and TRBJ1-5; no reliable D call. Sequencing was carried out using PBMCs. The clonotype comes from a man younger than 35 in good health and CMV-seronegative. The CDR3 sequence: CASSARQNSNQPQHF. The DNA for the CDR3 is TGTGCCAGTAGTGCCCGACAAAATAGCAATCAGCCCCAGCATTTT.